This TCR beta chain originates from a study of graft-versus-host responses after intestinal transplantation. Assay used: immunoSEQ multiplex PCR; TCRdb lists only in-frame clones, some missing. The table records 25,000 to 35,000 clones, 85% to 95% of them present only once. The V gene end was trimmed by 1 base and the J gene end by 4 bases; junction bases not matched to a gene: 10. The CDR3 runs 16 residues. The germline gives CDR1 SEHNR, CDR2 FQNEAQ (reference sequence). This chain connects TRBV7-9 to TRBJ2-7; 7 nucleotides align to TRBD2. This specimen consisted of PBMCs, obtained roughly 68 days after intestinal transplant. The sequence came from a human patient who received an intestinal transplant, so some T cells may come from the graft donor. The CDR3 DNA sequence: TGTGCCAGCAGCTTAGTGGAGCCTAGCGGACTATACGAGCAGTACTTC. Encoded protein: CASSLVEPSGLYEQYF.